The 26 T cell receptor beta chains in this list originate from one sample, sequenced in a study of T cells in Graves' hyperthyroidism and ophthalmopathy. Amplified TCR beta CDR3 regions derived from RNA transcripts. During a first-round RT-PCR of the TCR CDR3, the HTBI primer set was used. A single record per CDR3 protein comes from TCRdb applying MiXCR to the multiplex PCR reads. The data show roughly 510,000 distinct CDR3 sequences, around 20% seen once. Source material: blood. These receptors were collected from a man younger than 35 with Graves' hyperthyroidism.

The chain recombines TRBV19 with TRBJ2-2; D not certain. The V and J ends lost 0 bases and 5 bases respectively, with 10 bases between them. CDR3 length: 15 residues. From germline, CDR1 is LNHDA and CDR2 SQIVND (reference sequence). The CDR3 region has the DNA TGTGCCAGTAGTATAGATCGACACTGGACCGGGGAGCTGTTTTTT. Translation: CASSIDRHWTGELFF. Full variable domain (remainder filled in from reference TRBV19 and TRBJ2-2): DGGITQSPKYLFRKEGQNVTLSCEQNLNHDAMYWYRQDPGQGLRLIYYSQIVNDFQKGDIAEGYSVSREKKESFPLTVTSAQKNPTAFYLCASSIDRHWTGELFFGEGSRLTVL.

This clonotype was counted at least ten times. The CDR3 nucleotides are TGTGCCAGCAGACGACAGGGCCTTTCTGGCTACACCTTC. Its translation: CASRRQGLSGYTF. The rearrangement joins TRBV6-6 to TRBJ1-2, with 7 positions matching TRBD1. Unmatched junction bases numbered 8, after V lost 6 bases and J lost 7 bases. Per germline, CDR1 MNHNY and CDR2 SVGAGI (reference sequence). This CDR3 region has 13 residues.

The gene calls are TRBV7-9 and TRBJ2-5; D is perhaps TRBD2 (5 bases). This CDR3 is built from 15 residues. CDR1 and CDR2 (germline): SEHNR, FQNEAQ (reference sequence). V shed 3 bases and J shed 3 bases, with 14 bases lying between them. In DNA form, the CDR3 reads TGTGCCAGCAGCTTTGGGTGGAGGTTTGAAGAGACCCAGTACTTC. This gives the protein CASSFGWRFEETQYF.

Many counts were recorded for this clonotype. CDR3 protein: CASRTTGYEQYF. CDR3 bases: TGTGCCAGCAGGACGACAGGCTACGAGCAGTACTTC. The rearrangement links TRBV2 to TRBJ2-7, with D perhaps TRBD1 (6 bases). Germline-derived CDR1 and CDR2 are SNHLY and FYNNEI. The V gene lost 6 bases and the J gene lost 3 bases, with 9 bases spanning the gap. The CDR3 spans 12 residues.

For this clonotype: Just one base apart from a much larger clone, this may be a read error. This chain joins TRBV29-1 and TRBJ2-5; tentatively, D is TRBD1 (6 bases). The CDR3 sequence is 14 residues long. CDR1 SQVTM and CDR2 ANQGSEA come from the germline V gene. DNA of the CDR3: TGCAGCGTTGAGAGGACAGTTAACCAAGAGACCAAGTACTTC. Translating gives CSVERTVNQETKYF.

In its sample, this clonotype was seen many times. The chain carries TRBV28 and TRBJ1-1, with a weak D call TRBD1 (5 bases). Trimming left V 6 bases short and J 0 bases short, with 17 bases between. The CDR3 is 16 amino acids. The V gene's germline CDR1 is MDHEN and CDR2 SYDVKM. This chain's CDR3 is CASRLMGGAMNTEAFF. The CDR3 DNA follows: TGTGCCAGCAGGTTAATGGGGGGAGCTATGAACACTGAAGCTTTCTTT. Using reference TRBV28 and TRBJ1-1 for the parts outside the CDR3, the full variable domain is DVKVTQSSRYLVKRTGEKVFLECVQDMDHENMFWYRQDPGLGLRLIYFSYDVKMKEKGDIPEGYSVSREKKERFSLILESASTNQTSMYLCASRLMGGAMNTEAFFGQGTRLTVV.

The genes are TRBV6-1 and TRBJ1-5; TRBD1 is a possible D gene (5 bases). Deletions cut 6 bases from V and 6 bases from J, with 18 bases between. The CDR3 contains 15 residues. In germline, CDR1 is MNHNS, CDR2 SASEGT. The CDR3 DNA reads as TGTGCCAGCAGACTCACCTTCCAGGGAAGTCAGCCCCAGCATTTT. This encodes CASRLTFQGSQPQHF.

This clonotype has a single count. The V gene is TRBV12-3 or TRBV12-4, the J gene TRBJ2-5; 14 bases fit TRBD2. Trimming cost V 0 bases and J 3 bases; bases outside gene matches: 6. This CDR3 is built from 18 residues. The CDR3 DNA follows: TGTGCCAGCAGTTTAGCGGTTCCGGGACTAGCGGGGGAAGAGACCCAGTACTTC. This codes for CASSLAVPGLAGEETQYF.

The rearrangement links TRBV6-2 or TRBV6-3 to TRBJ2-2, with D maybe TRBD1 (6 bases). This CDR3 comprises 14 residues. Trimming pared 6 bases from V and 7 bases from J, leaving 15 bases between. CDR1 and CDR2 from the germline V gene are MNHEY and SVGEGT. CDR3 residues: CASSIRQAGGELFF. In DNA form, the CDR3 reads TGTGCCAGCAGCATTCGACAGGCGGGCGGGGAGCTGTTTTTT.

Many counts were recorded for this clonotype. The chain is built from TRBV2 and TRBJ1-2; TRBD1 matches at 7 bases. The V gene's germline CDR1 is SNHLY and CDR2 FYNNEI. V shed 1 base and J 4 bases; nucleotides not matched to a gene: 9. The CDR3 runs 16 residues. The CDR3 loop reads CASSEDETGRLYGYTF. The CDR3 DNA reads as TGTGCCAGCAGTGAAGATGAGACAGGGAGACTCTATGGCTACACCTTC. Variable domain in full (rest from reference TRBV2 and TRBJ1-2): EPEVTQTPSHQVTQMGQEVILRCVPISNHLYFYWYRQILGQKVEFLVSFYNNEISEKSEIFDDQFSVERPDGSNFTLKIRSTKLEDSAMYFCASSEDETGRLYGYTFGSGTRLTVV.

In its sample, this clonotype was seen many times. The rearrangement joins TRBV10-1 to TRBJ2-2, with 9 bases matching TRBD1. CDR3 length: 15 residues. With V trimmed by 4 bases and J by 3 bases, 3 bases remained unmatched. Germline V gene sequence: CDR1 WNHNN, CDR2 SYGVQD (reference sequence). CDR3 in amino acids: CASSVGDRDTGELFF. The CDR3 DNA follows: TGCGCCAGCAGTGTAGGGGACAGGGACACCGGGGAGCTGTTTTTT.

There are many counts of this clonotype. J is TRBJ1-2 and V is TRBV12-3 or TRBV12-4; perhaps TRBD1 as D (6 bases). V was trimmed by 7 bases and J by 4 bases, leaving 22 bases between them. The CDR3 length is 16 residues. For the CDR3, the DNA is TGTGCCAGCACCCCCGGCGGGGGGCCCTCCCTCTATGGCTACACCTTC. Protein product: CASTPGGGPSLYGYTF.

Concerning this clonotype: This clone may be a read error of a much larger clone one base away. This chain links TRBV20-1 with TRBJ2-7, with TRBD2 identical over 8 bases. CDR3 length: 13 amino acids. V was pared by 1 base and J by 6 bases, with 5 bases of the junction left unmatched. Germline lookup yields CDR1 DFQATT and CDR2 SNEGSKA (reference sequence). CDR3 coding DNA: TGCAGTGCTAGAGTCATCGGGGGGGGCGAGCAGTACTTC. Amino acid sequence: CSARVIGGGEQYF.

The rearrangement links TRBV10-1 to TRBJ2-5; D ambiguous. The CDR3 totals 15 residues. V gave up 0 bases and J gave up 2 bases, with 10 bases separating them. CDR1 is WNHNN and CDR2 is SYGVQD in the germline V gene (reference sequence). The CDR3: CASSESGLGQETQYF. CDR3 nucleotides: TGCGCCAGCAGTGAGTCGGGGTTAGGACAAGAGACCCAGTACTTC.

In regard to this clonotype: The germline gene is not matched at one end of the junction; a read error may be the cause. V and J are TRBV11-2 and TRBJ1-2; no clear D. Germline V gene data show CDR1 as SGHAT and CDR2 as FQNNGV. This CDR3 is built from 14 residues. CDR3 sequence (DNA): TGTGCCAGCAGCTTAGATTTAGTTGCTTATGGCTACGCCTTC. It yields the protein CASSLDLVAYGYAF.

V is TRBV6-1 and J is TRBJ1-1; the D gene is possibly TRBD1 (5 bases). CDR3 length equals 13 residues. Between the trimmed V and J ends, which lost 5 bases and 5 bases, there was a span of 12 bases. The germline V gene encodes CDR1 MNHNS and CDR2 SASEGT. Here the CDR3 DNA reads TGTGCCAGCAGTCCGTGGGGCGAAACTGAAGCTTTCTTT. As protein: CASSPWGETEAFF.

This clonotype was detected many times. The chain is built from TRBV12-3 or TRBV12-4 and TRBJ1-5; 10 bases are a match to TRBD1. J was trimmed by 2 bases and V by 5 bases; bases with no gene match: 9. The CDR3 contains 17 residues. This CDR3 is CASSPGQGFGGNQPQHF. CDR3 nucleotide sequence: TGTGCCAGCAGTCCGGGACAGGGGTTTGGGGGCAATCAGCCCCAGCATTTT.

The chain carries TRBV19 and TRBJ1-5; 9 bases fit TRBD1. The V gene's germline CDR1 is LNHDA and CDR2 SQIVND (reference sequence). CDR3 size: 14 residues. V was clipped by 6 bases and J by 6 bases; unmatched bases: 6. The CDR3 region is CASRGQGLGQPQHF. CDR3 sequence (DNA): TGTGCCAGTAGGGGACAGGGCCTCGGTCAGCCCCAGCATTTT.

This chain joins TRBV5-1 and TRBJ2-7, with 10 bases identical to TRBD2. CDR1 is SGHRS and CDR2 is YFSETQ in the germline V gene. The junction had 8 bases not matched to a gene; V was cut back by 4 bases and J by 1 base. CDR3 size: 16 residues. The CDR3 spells CASSPPTSGASYEQYF. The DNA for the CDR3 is TGCGCCAGCAGCCCACCAACTAGCGGGGCATCCTACGAGCAGTACTTC.

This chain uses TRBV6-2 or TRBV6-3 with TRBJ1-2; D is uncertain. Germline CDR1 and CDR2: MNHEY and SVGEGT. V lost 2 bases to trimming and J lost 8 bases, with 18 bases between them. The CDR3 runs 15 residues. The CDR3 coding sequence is TGTGCCAGCAGTTACACCGTCCGACCCCGCTGGGGCTACACCTTC. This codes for CASSYTVRPRWGYTF.

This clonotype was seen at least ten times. As DNA, the CDR3 is TGTGCCAGCAGCTTAGCGATAGGTGGCGGGAGCAATCAGCCCCAGCATTTT. Translation gives CASSLAIGGGSNQPQHF. This sequence joins TRBV7-2 and TRBJ1-5; D remains ambiguous. CDR3 length equals 17 residues. Germline CDR1 and CDR2: SGHTA and FQGNSA. V was cut by 0 bases and J by 1 base, with 13 bases left in between.

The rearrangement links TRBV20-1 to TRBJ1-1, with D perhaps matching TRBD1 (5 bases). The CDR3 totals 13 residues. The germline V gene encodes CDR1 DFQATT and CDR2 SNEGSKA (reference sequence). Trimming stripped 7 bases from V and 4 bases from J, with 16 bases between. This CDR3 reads CSVGTIRGTEAFF. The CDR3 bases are TGCAGTGTAGGGACGATCCGGGGCACTGAAGCTTTCTTT.

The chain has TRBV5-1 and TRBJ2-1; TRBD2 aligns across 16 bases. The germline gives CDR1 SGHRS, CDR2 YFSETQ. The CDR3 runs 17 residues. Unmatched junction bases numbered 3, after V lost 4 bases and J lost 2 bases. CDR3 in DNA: TGCGCCAGCAGCACGGGACTAGCGGGGGGGACCTACAATGAGCAGTTCTTC. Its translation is CASSTGLAGGTYNEQFF.

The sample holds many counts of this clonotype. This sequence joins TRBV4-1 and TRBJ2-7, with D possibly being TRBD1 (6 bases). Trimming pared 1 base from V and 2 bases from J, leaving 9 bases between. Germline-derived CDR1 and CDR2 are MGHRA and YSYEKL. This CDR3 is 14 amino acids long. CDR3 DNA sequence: TGCGCCAGCAGCCAAGGGACAGCAGCCTACGAGCAGTACTTC. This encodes CASSQGTAAYEQYF.

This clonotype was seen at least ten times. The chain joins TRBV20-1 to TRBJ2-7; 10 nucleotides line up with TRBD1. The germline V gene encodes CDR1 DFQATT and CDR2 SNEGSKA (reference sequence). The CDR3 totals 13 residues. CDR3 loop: CSAQGQGTYEQYF. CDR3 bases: TGCAGCGCGCAGGGACAGGGGACCTACGAGCAGTACTTC.

CDR3 DNA: TGTGCCTGGAGTCCCGACAGGGGGCCCCCCTGGGGGCAGCCCCAGCATTTT. Translating gives CAWSPDRGPPWGQPQHF. The rearrangement uses TRBV30 and TRBJ1-5; 10 bases fit TRBD1. There are 17 residues in the CDR3. With 2 bases clipped from V and 7 bases from J, the junction kept 14 bases outside the gene matches. Germline values: CDR1 GTSNPN, CDR2 SVGIG (reference sequence).